Listed here are 22 T cell receptor beta chains from one sample, sequenced in a study of long-term antiretroviral therapy in people with HIV. Survey level was the resolution at which the v3.0 immunoSEQ assay ran. Sequenced by immunoSEQ multiplex PCR; TCRdb stores in-frame clones only, minus some. This table has 20,000 to 25,000 clones, under 80% appearing once. Sequences were derived from unsorted PBMCs, sampled 1.1 years before starting antiretroviral therapy. These receptors originate from a woman aged 40 to 55 with HIV.

The chain employs TRBV30 and TRBJ1-1; weak D call: TRBD1 (6 bases). Per germline, CDR1 GTSNPN and CDR2 SVGIG (reference sequence). V dropped 4 bases and J dropped 4 bases, with 10 bases sitting between them. This CDR3 has 12 amino acids. In DNA form, the CDR3 reads TGTGCCTGGATGGGGGGGGCCACTGAAGCTTTCTTT. Translated: CAWMGGATEAFF.

The chain recombines TRBV11-2 with TRBJ2-7, with TRBD2 identical over 10 bases. This CDR3 contains 14 residues. The germline gives CDR1 SGHAT, CDR2 FQNNGV. Losses at the gene ends were 4 bases for V and 5 bases for J; bases not matched to a gene: 5. CDR3 loop: CASSSPSGSDEQYF. CDR3 nucleotide sequence: TGTGCCAGCAGCTCGCCTAGCGGGAGCGACGAGCAGTACTTC.

The CDR3 loop is CASSLGAGGFTDTQYF. The CDR3 nucleotides read TGCGCCAGCAGCTTGGGGGCGGGAGGCTTCACAGATACGCAGTATTTT. This rearrangement joins TRBV5-1 to TRBJ2-3; TRBD2 agrees at 8 bases. From germline, CDR1 is SGHRS and CDR2 YFSETQ. The CDR3 sequence is 16 residues long. V was clipped by 0 bases and J by 2 bases; unmatched bases: 5.

The chain links TRBV5-1 to TRBJ1-3; weak D call: TRBD1 (6 bases). The CDR3 is made up of 15 amino acids. CDR1 and CDR2 (germline): SGHRS, YFSETQ. Trimming took off 4 bases at V and 0 bases at J, with 11 bases between the two ends. The DNA for the CDR3 is TGCGCCAGCAGCGCAGACAGGCTCTCTGGAAACACCATATATTTT. Translation: CASSADRLSGNTIYF.

The chain joins TRBV5-4 to TRBJ2-3; no reliable D call. CDR3 length: 18 amino acids. Germline lookup yields CDR1 SGHNT and CDR2 YYREEE (reference sequence). V shed 4 bases and J shed 0 bases, with 21 bases lying between them. The CDR3 DNA follows: TGTGCCAGCAGCCACGCCCCCCTGGCATCTGTAAGCACAGATACGCAGTATTTT. It yields the protein CASSHAPLASVSTDTQYF.

The chain carries TRBV19 and TRBJ2-3; the D gene is possibly TRBD1 (6 bases). The CDR3 covers 12 residues. CDR1 is LNHDA and CDR2 is SQIVND in the germline V gene (reference sequence). V was shortened by 5 bases and J by 4 bases, with 7 bases between the two germline ends. The CDR3 here is CASSRTADTQYF. CDR3 sequence (DNA): TGTGCCAGTAGTCGGACAGCAGATACGCAGTATTTT. Full variable domain (remainder filled in from reference TRBV19 and TRBJ2-3): DGGITQSPKYLFRKEGQNVTLSCEQNLNHDAMYWYRQDPGQGLRLIYYSQIVNDFQKGDIAEGYSVSREKKESFPLTVTSAQKNPTAFYLCASSRTADTQYFGPGTRLTVL.

The V and J genes are TRBV5-1 and TRBJ2-6; 7 bases fit TRBD1. The germline V gene has CDR1 SGHRS and CDR2 YFSETQ. This CDR3 spans 16 amino acids. V lost 3 bases, J lost 1 base, and 4 bases stayed unmatched. The DNA of the CDR3 is TGCGCCAGCAGCTCGGGACAGCTGTCTGGGGCCAACGTCCTGACTTTC. Its translation: CASSSGQLSGANVLTF.

This clone was detected once. CDR3 residues: CASSIIRGGDKLFF. In DNA, the CDR3 is TGTGCCAGTAGTATTATTCGGGGCGGCGACAAACTGTTTTTT. The chain joins TRBV19 to TRBJ1-4, with D perhaps matching TRBD1 (5 bases). The CDR3 is made up of 14 amino acids. V lost 3 bases and J lost 11, with 16 bases in between. Germline CDR1 LNHDA, CDR2 SQIVND (reference sequence).

The DNA of the CDR3 is TGTGCCAGCAGCTTAGCGGGGTCGAACTATGGCTACACCTTC. Protein sequence: CASSLAGSNYGYTF. The chain is built from TRBV11-2 and TRBJ1-2; D gene ambiguous. The germline V gene encodes CDR1 SGHAT and CDR2 FQNNGV. The CDR3 loop spans 14 amino acids. Trimming took 1 base from V and 2 from J, leaving 8 bases between them.

The chain recombines TRBV10-3 with TRBJ2-3; 10 bases map to TRBD2. The trim removed 6 bases at V and 4 bases at J, leaving 7 bases unmatched. This CDR3 has 15 amino acids. The V gene's germline CDR1 is ENHRY and CDR2 SYGVKD. The CDR3 DNA reads TGTGCCATCAGAGACAGCGGGAGGGCGCCAGATACGCAGTATTTT. It specifies CAIRDSGRAPDTQYF.

The chain links TRBV5-5 to TRBJ2-7; D tentatively fits TRBD1 or TRBD2 (6 bases each). V lost 0 bases and J lost 2, with 15 bases in between. The germline CDR1 and CDR2 sequences are SGHKS and YYEKEE (reference sequence). The CDR3 covers 16 residues. CDR3 region: CASSLAGGRVAYEQYF. In DNA form, the CDR3 reads TGTGCCAGCAGCTTGGCCGGGGGCAGGGTGGCCTACGAGCAGTACTTC.

The V call is TRBV15, the J call TRBJ1-2; D is uncertain. Germline V gives CDR1 LNHNV, CDR2 YYDKDF (reference sequence). The CDR3 runs to 12 residues. V lost 0 bases and J lost 8, with 7 bases in between. The CDR3 bases are TGTGCCACCAGCAGAGATGAGTACGGCTACACCTTC. Translating gives CATSRDEYGYTF. Combining the CDR3 with reference TRBV15 and TRBJ1-2 gives the whole variable domain DAMVIQNPRYQVTQFGKPVTLSCSQTLNHNVMYWYQQKSSQAPKLLFHYYDKDFNNEADTPDNFQSRRPNTSFCFLDIRSPGLGDTAMYLCATSRDEYGYTFGSGTRLTVV.

J is TRBJ2-7 and V is TRBV21-1; TRBD1 reflects the table's D call only, with no check against the DNA. TRBV21-1 is classified as a pseudogene. This CDR3 contains 15 residues. DNA for the CDR3: TGTGCCAGCACACTGAGGACAGGTAACTCCTACGAGCAGTACTTC. Its translation is CASTLRTGNSYEQYF.

This clone was seen a handful of times. V and J are TRBV7-9 and TRBJ1-1, with D maybe TRBD1 (5 bases). Looked up from germline, CDR1 is SEHNR and CDR2 is FQNEAQ (reference sequence). This CDR3 has 14 amino acids. Trimming pared 5 bases from V and 1 base from J, leaving 11 bases between. This CDR3 reads CASSPMGGNTEAFF. The DNA of the CDR3 is TGTGCCAGCAGCCCCATGGGGGGGAACACTGAAGCTTTCTTT.

This chain connects TRBV11-3 to TRBJ1-3; a possible D gene is TRBD1 (6 bases). Trimming took 5 bases from V and 0 from J, leaving 23 bases between them. Germline V gene lookup returns CDR1 SGHNT and CDR2 YENEEA. This CDR3 contains 19 residues. This CDR3 is CASSAPLGAHPSSGNTIYF. The CDR3 DNA follows: TGTGCCAGCAGCGCCCCGCTGGGGGCCCATCCGAGCTCTGGAAACACCATATATTTT.

This chain uses TRBV6-6 with TRBJ2-7; D is possibly TRBD2 (7 bases). Germline CDR1 reads MNHNY; CDR2 reads SVGAGI (reference sequence). Trimming removed 2 bases at V and 1 base at J, with 12 bases between. The length of the CDR3 is 15 residues. The CDR3 is CASSYAGATSYEQYF. Here the CDR3 DNA reads TGTGCCAGCAGTTACGCGGGGGCTACTTCCTACGAGCAGTACTTC.

This chain connects TRBV30 to TRBJ2-1; D not certain. Trimming took off 3 bases at V and 5 bases at J, with 11 bases between the two ends. The CDR3 runs 13 residues. Germline V gene sequence: CDR1 GTSNPN, CDR2 SVGIG (reference sequence). CDR3 in DNA: TGTGCCTGGAGCAACCGGGCTGACAATGAGCAGTTCTTC. This translates into CAWSNRADNEQFF.

The chain recombines TRBV7-7 with TRBJ2-2; D ambiguous. CDR3 length: 15 residues. With 3 bases removed from V and 5 bases from J, the gap between germline ends came to 13 bases. Germline V lookup: CDR1 SSHAT, CDR2 FNYEAQ (reference sequence). The CDR3 coding sequence is TGTGCCAGCAGCTTCGGAGACTTTGGGACCGGGGAGCTGTTTTTT. Translation: CASSFGDFGTGELFF.

This rearrangement joins TRBV5-1 to TRBJ2-1, with 7 bases identical to TRBD2. This CDR3 region has 14 residues. Losses at the gene ends were 1 base for V and 8 bases for J; bases not matched to a gene: 6. The V gene's germline CDR1 is SGHRS and CDR2 YFSETQ. Here the CDR3 DNA reads TGCGCCAGCAGCTTGACTAGCGCCCATGATGAGCAGTTCTTC. Translated: CASSLTSAHDEQFF.

The chain uses TRBV5-1 and TRBJ1-1; D is unresolved. Germline-derived CDR1 and CDR2 are SGHRS and YFSETQ. V lost 3 bases to trimming and J lost 1 base, with 7 bases between them. This CDR3 spans 13 amino acids. CDR3 sequence (DNA): TGCGCCAGCAGCTCGAGCGGGAACACTGAAGCTTTCTTT. This sequence encodes CASSSSGNTEAFF. The full variable domain, in which reference TRBV5-1 and TRBJ1-1 provide the parts outside the CDR3, is KAGVTQTPRYLIKTRGQQVTLSCSPISGHRSVSWYQQTPGQGLQFLFEYFSETQRNKGNFPGRFSGRQFSNSRSEMNVSTLELGDSALYLCASSSSGNTEAFFGQGTRLTVV.

The rearrangement uses TRBV27 and TRBJ2-7, with a tentative D call TRBD1 (6 bases). Germline CDR1 reads MNHEY; CDR2 reads SMNVEV (reference sequence). V was trimmed by 6 bases and J by 6 bases, leaving 15 bases between them. The CDR3 totals 13 residues. The CDR3 nucleotides are TGTGCCAGCAGGGGGGCGGGTACAATCGAGCAGTACTTC. It yields the protein CASRGAGTIEQYF.

The rearrangement joins TRBV5-4 to TRBJ1-2, with 8 positions matching TRBD1. V gave up 4 bases and J gave up 4 bases; unmatched junction bases: 6. Germline CDR1 and CDR2: SGHNT and YYREEE (reference sequence). CDR3 length equals 14 residues. The chain's CDR3 is CASSRDRGSYGYTF. The CDR3 bases are TGTGCCAGCAGCCGTGACAGGGGTAGCTATGGCTACACCTTC. Variable domain in full (rest from reference TRBV5-4 and TRBJ1-2): ETGVTQSPTHLIKTRGQQVTLRCSSQSGHNTVSWYQQALGQGPQFIFQYYREEENGRGNFPPRFSGLQFPNYSSELNVNALELDDSALYLCASSRDRGSYGYTFGSGTRLTVV.